This T cell receptor beta chain was found in a study of human T cells and chemical hapten exposure. A single record per CDR3 protein comes from TCRdb applying MiXCR to the RACE reads. The sample carries approximately 82,000 distinct CDR3 sequences, 6.5% to 8% recorded once. Details on this clonotype: Its target is unknown.

Deletions cut 4 bases from V and 0 bases from J, with 9 bases between. CDR3 length equals 13 residues. Germline V lookup: CDR1 SQVTM, CDR2 ANQGSEA. Time point meaning: patch test 2, 6 weeks after DPC sensitization. Treatment indicated: therapeutic diphenylcyclopropenone sensitization with weekly scalp DPC. Blood draws came before every patch-test application. The study, taken as a whole, reports: Controls had significantly fewer large CDR3 similarity clusters than were formed by expanded TCRs. Sensitizing with DPC caused no change in TCRs above 1 in 1000 frequency.

The source material was whole blood, sampled in connection with sensitization to the hapten diphenylcyclopropenone (DPC). V usage is TRBV29-1 and J usage is TRBJ1-2; possible D gene TRBD1, 5 bases. This receptor was taken from a woman aged 30 to 39 with alopecia areata. Some clones in this sample may be carry-over from other donors' samples. The CDR3 spells CSVGGGANYGYTF. The DNA of the CDR3 is TGCAGCGTTGGCGGGGGTGCTAACTATGGCTACACCTTC.